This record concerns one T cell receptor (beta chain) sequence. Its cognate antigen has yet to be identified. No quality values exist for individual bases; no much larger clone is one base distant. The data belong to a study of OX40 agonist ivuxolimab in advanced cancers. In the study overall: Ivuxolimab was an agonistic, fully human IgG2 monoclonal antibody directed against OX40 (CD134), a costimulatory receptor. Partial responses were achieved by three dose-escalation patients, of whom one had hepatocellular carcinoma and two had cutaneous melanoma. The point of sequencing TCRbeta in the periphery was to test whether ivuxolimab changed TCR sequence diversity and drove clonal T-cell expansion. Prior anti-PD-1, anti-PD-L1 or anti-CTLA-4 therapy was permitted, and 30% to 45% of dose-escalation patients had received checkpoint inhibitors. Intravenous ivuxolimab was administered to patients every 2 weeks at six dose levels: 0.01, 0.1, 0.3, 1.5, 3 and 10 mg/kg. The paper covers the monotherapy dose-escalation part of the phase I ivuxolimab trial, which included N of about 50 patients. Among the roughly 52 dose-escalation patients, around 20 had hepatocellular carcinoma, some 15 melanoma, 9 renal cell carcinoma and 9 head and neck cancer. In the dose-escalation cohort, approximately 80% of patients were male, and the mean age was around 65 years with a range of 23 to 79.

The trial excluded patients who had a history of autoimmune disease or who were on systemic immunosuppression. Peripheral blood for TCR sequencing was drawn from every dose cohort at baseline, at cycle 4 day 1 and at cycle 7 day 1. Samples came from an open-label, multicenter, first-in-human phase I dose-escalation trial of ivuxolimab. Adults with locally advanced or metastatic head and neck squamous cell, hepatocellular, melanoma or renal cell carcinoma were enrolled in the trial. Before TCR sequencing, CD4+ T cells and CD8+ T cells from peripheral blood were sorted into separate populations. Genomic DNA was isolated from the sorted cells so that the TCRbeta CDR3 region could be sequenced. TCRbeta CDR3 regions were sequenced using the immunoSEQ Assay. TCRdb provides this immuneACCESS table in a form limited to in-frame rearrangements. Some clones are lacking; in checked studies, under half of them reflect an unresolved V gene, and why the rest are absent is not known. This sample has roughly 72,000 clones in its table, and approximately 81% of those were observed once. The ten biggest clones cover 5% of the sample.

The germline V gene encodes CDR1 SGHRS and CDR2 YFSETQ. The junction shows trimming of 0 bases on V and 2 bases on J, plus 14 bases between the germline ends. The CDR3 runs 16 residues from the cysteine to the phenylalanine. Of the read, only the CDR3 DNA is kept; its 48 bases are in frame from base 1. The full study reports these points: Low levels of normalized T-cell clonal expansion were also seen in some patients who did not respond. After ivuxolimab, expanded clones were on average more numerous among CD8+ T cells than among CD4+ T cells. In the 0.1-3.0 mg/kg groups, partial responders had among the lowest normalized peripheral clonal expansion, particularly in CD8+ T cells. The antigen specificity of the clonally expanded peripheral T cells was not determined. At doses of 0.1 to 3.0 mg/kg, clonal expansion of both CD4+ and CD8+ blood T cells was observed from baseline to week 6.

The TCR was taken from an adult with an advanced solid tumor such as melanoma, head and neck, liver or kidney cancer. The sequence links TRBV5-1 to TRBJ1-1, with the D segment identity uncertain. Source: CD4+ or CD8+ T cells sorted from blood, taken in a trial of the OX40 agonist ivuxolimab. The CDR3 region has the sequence CASSLDGGRLNTEAFF. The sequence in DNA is TGCGCCAGCAGCTTGGACGGCGGCAGGCTTAACACTGAAGCTTTCTTT.